One T cell receptor beta chain is described in this entry. Its target is not known. The sample belongs to a study of T cell repertoires in cytomegalovirus infection. Study-level background: TCR beta signatures that were public indicated CMV infection and matching HLA type.

TCRdb reprocessed the reads with MiXCR, giving one entry per CDR3 protein. Of roughly 230,000 distinct CDR3 sequences in the sample, about 15% are singletons; the top ten hold approximately 51%. Overall study findings and caveats: Adding up the frequency of public TCR beta families identified people who carried CMV plus the relevant HLA. Clonotypes of TCR beta that were HLA-C-restricted and CMV-specific dominated the ex vivo response.

The V and J ends lost 7 bases and 1 base respectively, with 8 bases between them. Looked up from germline, CDR1 is MNHEY and CDR2 is SVGEGT. The CDR3 totals 12 residues. The sequence derives from a human donor in good health (CMV status not recorded). Some clones in this sample may be carry-over from other donors' samples. This chain links TRBV6-2 or TRBV6-3 with TRBJ2-7; D is unresolved. Sequences were obtained from CD8+ T cells from PBMCs. The CDR3 region is CASKSVSYEQYF. In DNA form, the CDR3 reads TGTGCCAGCAAGTCAGTTTCCTACGAGCAGTACTTC.